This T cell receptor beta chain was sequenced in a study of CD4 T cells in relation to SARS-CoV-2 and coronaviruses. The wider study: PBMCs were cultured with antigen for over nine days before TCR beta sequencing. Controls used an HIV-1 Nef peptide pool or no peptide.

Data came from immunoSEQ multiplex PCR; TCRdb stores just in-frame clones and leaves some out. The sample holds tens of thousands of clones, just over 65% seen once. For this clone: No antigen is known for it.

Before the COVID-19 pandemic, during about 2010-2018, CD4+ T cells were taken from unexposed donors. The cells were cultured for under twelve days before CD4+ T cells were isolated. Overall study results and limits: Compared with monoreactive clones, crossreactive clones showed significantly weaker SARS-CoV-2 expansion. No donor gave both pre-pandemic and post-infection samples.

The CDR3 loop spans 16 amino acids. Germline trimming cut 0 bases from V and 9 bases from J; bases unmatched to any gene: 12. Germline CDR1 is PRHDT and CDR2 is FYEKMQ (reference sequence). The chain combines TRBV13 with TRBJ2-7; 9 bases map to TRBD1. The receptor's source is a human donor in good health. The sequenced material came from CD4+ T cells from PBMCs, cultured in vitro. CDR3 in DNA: TGTGCCAGCAGCTTAGGTTTGGGACAGGGCCTCCCGAGGCAGTACTTC. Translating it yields CASSLGLGQGLPRQYF.